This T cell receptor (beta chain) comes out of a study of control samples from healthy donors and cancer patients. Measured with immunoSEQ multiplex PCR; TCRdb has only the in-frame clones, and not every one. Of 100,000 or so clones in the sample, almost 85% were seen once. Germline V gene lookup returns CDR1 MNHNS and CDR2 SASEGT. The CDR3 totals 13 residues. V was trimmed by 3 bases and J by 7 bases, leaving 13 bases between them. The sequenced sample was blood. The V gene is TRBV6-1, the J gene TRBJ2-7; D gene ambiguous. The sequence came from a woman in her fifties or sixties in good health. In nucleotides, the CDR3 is TGTGCCAGCAGTGAGGAATGGGATTGGGAGCAGTACTTC. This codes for CASSEEWDWEQYF.